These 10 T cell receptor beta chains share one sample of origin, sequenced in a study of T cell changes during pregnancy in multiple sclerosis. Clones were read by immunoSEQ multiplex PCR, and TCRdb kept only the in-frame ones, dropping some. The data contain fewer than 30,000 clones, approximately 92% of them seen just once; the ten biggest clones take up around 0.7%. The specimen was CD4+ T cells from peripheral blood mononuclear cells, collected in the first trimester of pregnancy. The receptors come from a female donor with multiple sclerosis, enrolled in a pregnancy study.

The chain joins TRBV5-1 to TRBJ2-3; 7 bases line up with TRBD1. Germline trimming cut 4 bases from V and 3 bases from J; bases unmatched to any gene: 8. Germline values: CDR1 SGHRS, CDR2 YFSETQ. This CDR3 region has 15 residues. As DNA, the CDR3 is TGCGCCAGCAGCCCCGGGACAGTCTTTACAGATACGCAGTATTTT. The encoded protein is CASSPGTVFTDTQYF.

The CDR3 bases are TGTGCCAGCTTTGCCCAGGGTTGGGTCTATGGCTACACCTTC. Amino acids: CASFAQGWVYGYTF. The V gene is TRBV28, the J gene TRBJ1-2; a weak D match, TRBD1 (5 bases). The CDR3 consists of 14 residues. V was shortened by 8 bases and J by 4 bases, with 17 bases between the two germline ends. Germline assignment: CDR1 MDHEN and CDR2 SYDVKM.

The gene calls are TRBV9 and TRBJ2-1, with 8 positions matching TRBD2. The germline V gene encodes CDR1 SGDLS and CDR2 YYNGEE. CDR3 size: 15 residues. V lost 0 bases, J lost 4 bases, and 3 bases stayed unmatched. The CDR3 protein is CASSVDSGGYNEQFF. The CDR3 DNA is TGTGCCAGCAGCGTAGACAGCGGGGGATACAATGAGCAGTTCTTC.

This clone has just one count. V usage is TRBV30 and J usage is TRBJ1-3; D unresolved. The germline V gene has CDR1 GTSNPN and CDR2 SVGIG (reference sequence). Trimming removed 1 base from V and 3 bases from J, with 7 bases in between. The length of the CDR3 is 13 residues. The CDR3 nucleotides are TGTGCCTGGAGTGGTTCATTTGGAAACACCATATATTTT. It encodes CAWSGSFGNTIYF.

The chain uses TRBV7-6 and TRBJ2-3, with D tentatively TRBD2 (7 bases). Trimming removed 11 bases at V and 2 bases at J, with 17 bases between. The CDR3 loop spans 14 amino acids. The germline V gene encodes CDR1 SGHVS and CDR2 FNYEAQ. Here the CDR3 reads CASLRGGATDTQYF. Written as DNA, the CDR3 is TGTGCCTCCCTAAGGGGGGGAGCCACAGATACGCAGTATTTT.

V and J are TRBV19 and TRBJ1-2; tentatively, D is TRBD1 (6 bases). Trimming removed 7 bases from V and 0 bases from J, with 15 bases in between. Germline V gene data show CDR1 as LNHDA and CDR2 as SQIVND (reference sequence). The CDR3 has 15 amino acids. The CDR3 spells CASTLRTAANYGYTF. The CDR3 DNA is TGTGCCAGTACCTTACGGACAGCGGCTAACTATGGCTACACCTTC.

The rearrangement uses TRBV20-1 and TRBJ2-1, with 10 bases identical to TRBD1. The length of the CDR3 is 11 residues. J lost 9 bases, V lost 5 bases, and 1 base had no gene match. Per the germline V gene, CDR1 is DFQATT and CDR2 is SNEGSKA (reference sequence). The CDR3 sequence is CSAGTGVEQFF. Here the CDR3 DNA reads TGCAGTGCTGGGACAGGGGTTGAGCAGTTCTTC.

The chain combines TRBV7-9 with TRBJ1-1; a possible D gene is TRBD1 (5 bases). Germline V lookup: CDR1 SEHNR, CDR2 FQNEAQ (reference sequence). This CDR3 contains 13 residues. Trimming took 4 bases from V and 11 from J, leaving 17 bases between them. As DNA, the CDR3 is TGTGCCAGCAGCTCCCGACAGATTGCGAGGGCTTTCTTT. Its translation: CASSSRQIARAFF.

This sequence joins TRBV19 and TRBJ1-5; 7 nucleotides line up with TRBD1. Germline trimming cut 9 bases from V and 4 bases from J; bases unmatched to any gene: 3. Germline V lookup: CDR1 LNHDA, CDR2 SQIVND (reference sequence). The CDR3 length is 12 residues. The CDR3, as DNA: TGTGCCAGCCGGGACAGAAATCAGCCCCAGCATTTT. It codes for CASRDRNQPQHF.

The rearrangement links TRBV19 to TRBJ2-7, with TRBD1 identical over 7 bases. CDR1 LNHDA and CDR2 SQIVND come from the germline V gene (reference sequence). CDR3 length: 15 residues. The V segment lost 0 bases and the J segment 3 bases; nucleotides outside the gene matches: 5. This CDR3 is CASSIDSQGVYEQYF. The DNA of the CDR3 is TGTGCCAGTAGTATAGATAGCCAGGGGGTCTACGAGCAGTACTTC. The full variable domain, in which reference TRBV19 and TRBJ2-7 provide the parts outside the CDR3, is DGGITQSPKYLFRKEGQNVTLSCEQNLNHDAMYWYRQDPGQGLRLIYYSQIVNDFQKGDIAEGYSVSREKKESFPLTVTSAQKNPTAFYLCASSIDSQGVYEQYFGPGTRLTVT.